The table lists the clone carrying this T cell receptor (beta chain) with many counts. V gave up 6 bases and J gave up 6 bases; unmatched junction bases: 5. CDR1 and CDR2 (germline): LNHDA, SQIVND (reference sequence). This CDR3 region has 13 residues. It was genomic DNA that served as the template for profiling TCR beta VDJ and CDR3. A single record per CDR3 protein comes from TCRdb applying MiXCR to the reads. The data hold more than 100,000 distinct CDR3 sequences, with less than 45% observed a single time. These data come from a study of CD8+CD57+ T cells in acquired aplastic anemia. Study summary: Sorted CD4+ and CD8+ cells gave a mean 3.2 ug DNA, range about 0.19 to 27.4 ug.

What was sequenced was sorted CD4+, CD8+, or CD8+CD57+ T cells (not recorded which) from PBMCs. The TCR originated in a human donor in good health, serving as a control. The rearrangement links TRBV19 to TRBJ2-1, with 7 bases lining up with TRBD2. CDR3 sequence reads: CASRRRESNEQFF. The CDR3 region has the DNA TGTGCCAGTAGGAGGCGGGAGAGCAATGAGCAGTTCTTC.